The 25 T cell receptor beta chains below all came from one sample that was sequenced in a study of CD8 T cells in ankylosing spondylitis. TCRdb re-called the 5' RACE reads through MiXCR, storing one row per CDR3 protein. The sample holds 130,000 or so distinct CDR3 sequences, roughly 7.3% seen once. Material: blood, either unsorted or a sorted T cell fraction (not recorded which). Receptors were obtained from a male donor with ankylosing spondylitis or in good health (not recorded which).

This clonotype was recorded many times. The chain links TRBV5-1 to TRBJ2-3; D is undetermined. The CDR3 totals 12 residues. V lost 4 bases and J lost 5, with 8 bases in between. CDR1 is SGHRS and CDR2 is YFSETQ in the germline V gene. The CDR3 DNA follows: TGCGCCAGCAGCCTCGATCTAGATACGCAGTATTTT. This encodes CASSLDLDTQYF.

This clonotype showed up many times. The chain carries TRBV4-1 and TRBJ2-1; 8 bases fit TRBD2. The CDR3 is 16 residues long. The V segment lost 4 bases and the J segment 2 bases; nucleotides outside the gene matches: 7. Germline CDR1 MGHRA, CDR2 YSYEKL. The CDR3 region has the DNA TGCGCCAGCAGCCTCGAAGCGGGGGAAACCTACAATGAGCAGTTCTTC. Its protein is CASSLEAGETYNEQFF.

This clonotype was picked up many times. The chain uses TRBV7-2 and TRBJ2-7, with 14 nucleotides matching TRBD2. From germline, CDR1 is SGHTA and CDR2 FQGNSA. The V and J ends lost 3 bases and 0 bases, in that order; junction bases with no gene match: 1. The CDR3 runs 16 residues. CDR3 in amino acids: CASSLGLAGVSYEQYF. As DNA, the CDR3 is TGTGCCAGCAGCTTGGGACTAGCGGGAGTCTCCTACGAGCAGTACTTC.

This clonotype was observed many times. CDR3 DNA: TGTGCCAGCAGTTTAGAGGTAGCGGCCTCCTACGAGCAGTACTTC. Amino acids: CASSLEVAASYEQYF. The chain has TRBV12-3 or TRBV12-4 and TRBJ2-7; TRBD2 is a possible D gene (6 bases). The ends were cut back, 1 base at V and 0 bases at J, with 10 bases in the middle. The CDR3 runs to 15 residues.

This clonotype was observed at least ten times. V is TRBV3-1 and J is TRBJ2-5; 9 bases align to TRBD2. Germline V lookup: CDR1 LGHDT, CDR2 YNNKEL (reference sequence). This CDR3 is 15 amino acids long. J gave up 5 bases and V 1 base, and 5 bases lay outside the gene matches. CDR3 nucleotide sequence: TGTGCCAGCAGCCAAGTTTTAGCGGGAGTTGAGACCCAGTACTTC. Its translation: CASSQVLAGVETQYF.

This clonotype has a count of ten or more. The gene calls are TRBV20-1 and TRBJ1-5; D is undetermined. In germline, CDR1 is DFQATT, CDR2 SNEGSKA (reference sequence). The CDR3 consists of 15 residues. Deletions cut 0 bases from V and 2 bases from J, with 11 bases between. The CDR3 region is CSARELAPGNQPQHF. CDR3 nucleotide sequence: TGCAGTGCTAGAGAGTTGGCCCCCGGCAATCAGCCCCAGCATTTT.

This clonotype was seen ten or more times. This chain uses TRBV5-1 with TRBJ1-1, with 12 bases aligning to TRBD1. This CDR3 is 16 amino acids long. With V trimmed by 3 bases and J by 6 bases, 9 bases remained unmatched. CDR1 SGHRS and CDR2 YFSETQ come from the germline V gene. CDR3 bases: TGCGCCAGCAGCTCGGGACAGGGGGCGACTAACTCTGAAGCTTTCTTT. It specifies CASSSGQGATNSEAFF.

This clonotype was seen a handful of times. This chain uses TRBV29-1 with TRBJ1-1; D is undetermined. The V gene lost 7 bases and the J gene lost 8 bases, with 17 bases spanning the gap. This CDR3 region has 12 residues. CDR1 is SQVTM and CDR2 is ANQGSEA in the germline V gene. The CDR3 loop reads CSATDVPQEAFF. The CDR3 nucleotides are TGCAGCGCCACGGACGTCCCGCAGGAAGCTTTCTTT.

The genes are TRBV2 and TRBJ2-1; 11 positions agree with TRBD2. This CDR3 spans 16 amino acids. The V segment lost 3 bases and the J segment 7 bases; nucleotides outside the gene matches: 8. Germline-derived CDR1 and CDR2 are SNHLY and FYNNEI. CDR3 sequence: CASSDQGSGGANEQFF. CDR3 nucleotide sequence: TGTGCCAGCAGTGATCAGGGTAGCGGGGGGGCAAATGAGCAGTTCTTC.

There are many counts of this clonotype. This chain connects TRBV28 to TRBJ1-2; 9 nucleotides line up with TRBD1. CDR1 and CDR2 from the germline V gene are MDHEN and SYDVKM. The V gene end was trimmed by 6 bases and the J gene end by 4 bases; junction bases not matched to a gene: 6. The CDR3 spans 14 residues. CDR3 amino acids: CASSQGQGSYGYTF. The CDR3 DNA follows: TGTGCCAGCAGCCAAGGACAGGGGTCCTATGGCTACACCTTC.

For this clonotype: A much more abundant neighbour one base away suggests this may be a read error. The rearrangement links TRBV20-1 to TRBJ2-7; D unclear. The germline CDR1 and CDR2 sequences are DFQATT and SNEGSKA (reference sequence). The CDR3 loop spans 13 amino acids. Here the CDR3 DNA reads TGCAGGGCTAACATTTACAGCTGGTCCGAGCAGTACTTC. Translated: CRANIYSWSEQYF.

This clonotype was picked up many times. This chain links TRBV12-3 or TRBV12-4 with TRBJ1-1; perhaps TRBD1 as D (6 bases). The V end lost 3 bases, the J end lost 0 bases, and 11 bases lay between the germline ends. The CDR3 runs 15 residues. CDR3 nucleotides: TGTGCCAGCAGTTTTGCCGGACAGTTGAACACTGAAGCTTTCTTT. It codes for CASSFAGQLNTEAFF.

The chain combines TRBV27 with TRBJ1-2, with 7 bases identical to TRBD1. The V and J ends lost 4 bases and 5 bases, in that order; junction bases with no gene match: 4. The CDR3 is made up of 13 amino acids. The V gene's germline CDR1 is MNHEY and CDR2 SMNVEV (reference sequence). CDR3 sequence: CASSSDRPYGYTF. The CDR3 DNA follows: TGTGCCAGCAGTTCGGACAGGCCTTATGGCTACACCTTC.

This clonotype has more than one count but fewer than ten. The rearrangement links TRBV19 to TRBJ2-7, with 10 bases fitting TRBD1. Germline V gene lookup returns CDR1 LNHDA and CDR2 SQIVND (reference sequence). V lost 5 bases to trimming and J lost 6 bases; unmatched junction nucleotides: 10. The CDR3 is 15 amino acids. The CDR3 DNA sequence: TGTGCCAGTAGTCCCTGGGGACAGGGGTTCCTCGAGCAGTACTTC. Its translation is CASSPWGQGFLEQYF.

This clonotype appeared many times. The J gene is TRBJ1-6, the V gene TRBV5-1; unclear D gene. Trimming cost V 0 bases and J 7 bases, with 14 bases left between them. In germline, CDR1 is SGHRS, CDR2 YFSETQ. This CDR3 comprises 16 residues. DNA for the CDR3: TGCGCCAGCAGCTTGGACAGCGCCCATGGGAATTCACCCCTCCACTTT. This gives the protein CASSLDSAHGNSPLHF. The entire variable domain, with the rest obtained from reference TRBV5-1 and TRBJ1-6, is as follows: KAGVTQTPRYLIKTRGQQVTLSCSPISGHRSVSWYQQTPGQGLQFLFEYFSETQRNKGNFPGRFSGRQFSNSRSEMNVSTLELGDSALYLCASSLDSAHGNSPLHFGNGTRLTVT.

This clonotype was recorded many times. The gene calls are TRBV20-1 and TRBJ2-5; 9 bases agree with TRBD2. Looked up from germline, CDR1 is DFQATT and CDR2 is SNEGSKA (reference sequence). The CDR3 is 14 residues long. V shed 4 bases and J 4 bases; nucleotides not matched to a gene: 7. CDR3 in amino acids: CSATLAGVPETQYF. The CDR3 DNA reads as TGCAGTGCTACATTAGCGGGGGTCCCAGAGACCCAGTACTTC.

This clonotype was seen once. This chain connects TRBV5-1 to TRBJ1-1; unclear D gene. The CDR3 contains 14 residues. Trimming took 0 bases from V and 1 from J, leaving 7 bases between them. Germline CDR1 and CDR2: SGHRS and YFSETQ. For the CDR3, the DNA is TGCGCCAGCAGCTTGGGAGCGGGGAACACTGAAGCTTTCTTT. Protein sequence: CASSLGAGNTEAFF.

This clonotype was picked up many times. This chain connects TRBV6-2 or TRBV6-3 to TRBJ2-7, with 7 bases that match TRBD2. The germline V gene encodes CDR1 MNHEY and CDR2 SVGEGT. After removal of 5 bases from V and 2 bases from J, the junction contained 6 bases not matched to a gene. This CDR3 is 14 amino acids long. The CDR3, as DNA: TGTGCCAGCAGTCCGCTAGCGGAGGCCTACGAGCAGTACTTC. It translates to CASSPLAEAYEQYF.

With respect to this clonotype: One end of the junction fails to match germline, which may point to a read error. The rearrangement uses TRBV7-9 and TRBJ2-2; D unclear. This CDR3 is built from 10 residues. The germline V gene has CDR1 SEHNR and CDR2 FQNEAQ (reference sequence). CDR3 coding DNA: TGCGTTAGTGGCACCGGGGAGCTGTTTTTT. This translates into CVSGTGELFF.

In its sample, this clonotype was seen many times. This sequence joins TRBV20-1 and TRBJ2-7; D call uncertain. V was trimmed by 3 bases and J by 4 bases, leaving 16 bases between them. This CDR3 is built from 14 residues. The germline gives CDR1 DFQATT, CDR2 SNEGSKA (reference sequence). The CDR3 region is CSARTDGFVYEQYF. CDR3 in DNA: TGCAGTGCTAGGACTGACGGATTCGTTTACGAGCAGTACTTC.

This clonotype appeared many times. The chain recombines TRBV3-1 with TRBJ1-2; D is undetermined. Germline V gene data show CDR1 as LGHDT and CDR2 as YNNKEL (reference sequence). The CDR3 has 13 amino acids. The V end was cut by 2 bases, the J end by 5 bases, with 9 bases between. Here the CDR3 reads CASSQTASYGYTF. CDR3 DNA: TGTGCCAGCAGCCAAACAGCGAGTTATGGCTACACCTTC.

There are many counts of this clonotype. This rearrangement joins TRBV20-1 to TRBJ2-1, with 11 bases aligning to TRBD2. The CDR3 runs 14 residues. V was pared by 3 bases and J by 9 bases, with 7 bases of the junction left unmatched. The germline gives CDR1 DFQATT, CDR2 SNEGSKA (reference sequence). The chain's CDR3 is CSARTSGKLVEQFF. The CDR3 nucleotides are TGCAGTGCTAGGACTAGCGGGAAATTGGTTGAGCAGTTCTTC.

This clonotype showed up many times. V usage is TRBV10-3 and J usage is TRBJ2-1; perhaps TRBD2 as D (6 bases). Between the trimmed V and J ends, which lost 6 bases and 0 bases, there was a span of 18 bases. The CDR3 extends over 17 amino acids. The germline V gene encodes CDR1 ENHRY and CDR2 SYGVKD. In DNA, the CDR3 is TGTGCCATCAGGAAAACACGGGAGATCAACTCCTACAATGAGCAGTTCTTC. Protein sequence: CAIRKTREINSYNEQFF.

This clonotype came up many times. The chain combines TRBV7-2 with TRBJ2-5, with no clear D. Trimming shortened V by 6 bases and J by 1 base, and 12 bases separated the two germline ends. CDR3 length equals 14 residues. Per germline, CDR1 SGHTA and CDR2 FQGNSA. This chain's CDR3 is CASRRSLFQETQYF. The CDR3 DNA reads TGTGCCAGCAGGAGGTCCCTCTTCCAAGAGACCCAGTACTTC.

This clonotype was counted many times. This chain joins TRBV18 and TRBJ2-3; unclear D gene. This CDR3 spans 13 amino acids. V dropped 5 bases and J dropped 4 bases, with 10 bases sitting between them. Germline V CDR1 and CDR2: KGHSH, LQKENI. The CDR3 nucleotides read TGTGCCAGCTCAAACGCGGATGCAGATACGCAGTATTTT. Translated, it gives CASSNADADTQYF. The complete variable domain, with remaining parts taken from reference TRBV18 and TRBJ2-3, reads NAGVMQNPRHLVRRRGQEARLRCSPMKGHSHVYWYRQLPEEGLKFMVYLQKENIIDESGMPKERFSAEFPKEGPSILRIQQVVRGDSAAYFCASSNADADTQYFGPGTRLTVL.